This is a list of T cell receptor beta chains from one sample in a study of blood T cell repertoires in COVID-19. Data came from immunoSEQ multiplex PCR; TCRdb stores just in-frame clones and leaves some out. The data hold approximately 220,000 clones, with roughly nine tenths observed a single time. The sequencing input was peripheral blood. The receptor set was obtained from a woman between 50 and 59 years old with acute or convalescent COVID-19. The CDR3 runs from the conserved cysteine through the conserved F or W. A D gene is named only where the DNA matches it firmly. The size field is filled for only some rows; it gives once, few, many or a size class.

j_gene | d_gene | abundance | v_gene | CDR3nt | CDR3aa
TRBJ1-1 | . | . | TRBV7-9 | TGTGCCAGCAGCTTCCCGGGGGGGGCGAGTACTGAAGCTTTCTTT | CASSFPGGASTEAFF
TRBJ2-1 | TRBD1 | . | TRBV24-1 | TGTGCCACCAGTGATTTGGGGCAGGGGGCCGGGGTTGAGCAGTTCTTC | CATSDLGQGAGVEQFF
TRBJ1-2 | TRBD1 | . | TRBV7-2 | TGTGCCAGCAGCCCGGGACAGGGGGACTATGGCTACACCTTC | CASSPGQGDYGYTF
TRBJ2-1 | TRBD2 | . | TRBV2 | TGTGCCAGCAGTGGGACTAGCGGGAGATTGCAGTTCTTC | CASSGTSGRLQFF
TRBJ2-4 | . | . | TRBV5-4 | TGTGCCAGCAGTTTTCTAGCCAAAAACATTCAGTACTTC | CASSFLAKNIQYF
TRBJ2-3 | . | . | TRBV24-1 | TGTGCCACCAGTGATCCGGGTAGAAAGGAAGATACGCAGTATTTT | CATSDPGRKEDTQYF
TRBJ2-2 | . | . | TRBV19 | TGTGCCAGCAAGACTAGGAGGAACACCGGGGAGCTGTTTTTT | CASKTRRNTGELFF
TRBJ2-2 | . | . | TRBV9 | TGTGCCAGCAGCGTCTTGTACACCGGGGAGCTGTTTTTT | CASSVLYTGELFF
TRBJ2-3 | . | . | TRBV5-4 | TGTGCCAGCAGCTTGGGCCAGGGGAGCACAGATACGCAGTATTTT | CASSLGQGSTDTQYF
TRBJ2-3 | . | . | TRBV4-1 | TGCGCCAGCAGCCAAGGCCAGGGTTGGGATACGCAGTATTTT | CASSQGQGWDTQYF
TRBJ1-1 | . | . | TRBV5-1 | TGCGCCAGCAGCCCGGAACAGGTGAACCGTCTTAACACTGAAGCTTTCTTT | CASSPEQVNRLNTEAFF
TRBJ1-2 | TRBD1 | . | TRBV6-2/TRBV6-3 | TGTGCCAGCAGTTACTCGAGGTCATCGGGACAGGGGGCGAACTATGGCTACACCTTC | CASSYSRSSGQGANYGYTF
TRBJ2-7 | TRBD1 | . | TRBV10-2 | TGCGCCACCCGACAGGGATCCTACGAGCAGTACTTC | CATRQGSYEQYF
TRBJ1-6 | TRBD1 | . | TRBV18 | TGTGCCAGCTCGGACAGGGAATCACCCCTCCACTTT | CASSDRESPLHF
TRBJ1-3 | . | . | TRBV6-5 | TGTGCCAGCAGACTCCATACAGGGAATGGAAACACCATATATTTT | CASRLHTGNGNTIYF
TRBJ2-3 | TRBD2 | . | TRBV6-6 | TGTGCCAGCACCCAGACTAGCGGGAGGGCGTATACGCAGTATTTT | CASTQTSGRAYTQYF
TRBJ1-1 | . | . | TRBV2 | TGTGCCACCTCAAAAGAGGGGAGGACTGAAGCTTTCTTT | CATSKEGRTEAFF
TRBJ2-1 | . | . | TRBV7-2 | TGTGCCAGCAGCCTCAGGGGATTTTCCTACAATGAGCAGTTCTTC | CASSLRGFSYNEQFF
TRBJ2-1 | . | once | TRBV6-6 | TGTGCCAGCAGTTACCCAGGGCCCAATGAGCAGTTCTTC | CASSYPGPNEQFF
TRBJ1-2 | . | . | TRBV6-1 | TGTGCCAGCAGTGAAGCGAGCCAGGGTGGCTACACCTTC | CASSEASQGGYTF